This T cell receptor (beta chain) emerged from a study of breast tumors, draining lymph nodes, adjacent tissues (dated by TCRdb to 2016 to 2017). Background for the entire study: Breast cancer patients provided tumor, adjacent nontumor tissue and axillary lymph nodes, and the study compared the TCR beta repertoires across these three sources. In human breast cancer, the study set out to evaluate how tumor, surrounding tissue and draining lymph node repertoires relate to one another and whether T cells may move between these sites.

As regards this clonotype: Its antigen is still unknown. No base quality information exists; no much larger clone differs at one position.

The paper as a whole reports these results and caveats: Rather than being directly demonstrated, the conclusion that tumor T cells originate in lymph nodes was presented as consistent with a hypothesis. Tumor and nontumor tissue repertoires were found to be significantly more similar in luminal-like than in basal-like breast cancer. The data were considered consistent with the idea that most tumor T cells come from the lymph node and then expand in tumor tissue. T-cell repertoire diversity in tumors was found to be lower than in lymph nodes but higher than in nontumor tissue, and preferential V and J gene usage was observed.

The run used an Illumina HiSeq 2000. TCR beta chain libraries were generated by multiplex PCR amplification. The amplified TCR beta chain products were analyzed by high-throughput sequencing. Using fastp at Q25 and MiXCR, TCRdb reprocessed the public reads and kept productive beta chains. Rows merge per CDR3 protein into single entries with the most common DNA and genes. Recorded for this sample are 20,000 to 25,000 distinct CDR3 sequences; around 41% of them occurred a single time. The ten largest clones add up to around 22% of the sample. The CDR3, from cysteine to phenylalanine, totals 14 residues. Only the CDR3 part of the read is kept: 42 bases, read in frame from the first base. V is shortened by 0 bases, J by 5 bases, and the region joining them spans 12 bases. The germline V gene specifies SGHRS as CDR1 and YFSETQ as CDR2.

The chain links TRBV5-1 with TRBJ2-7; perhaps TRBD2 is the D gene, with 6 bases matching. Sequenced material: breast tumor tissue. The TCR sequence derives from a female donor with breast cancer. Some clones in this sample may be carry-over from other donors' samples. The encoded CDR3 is CASSLGGTPNEQYF. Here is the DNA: TGCGCCAGCAGCTTGGGTGGGACTCCCAACGAGCAGTACTTC. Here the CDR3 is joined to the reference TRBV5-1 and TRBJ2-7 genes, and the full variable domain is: KAGVTQTPRYLIKTRGQQVTLSCSPISGHRSVSWYQQTPGQGLQFLFEYFSETQRNKGNFPGRFSGRQFSNSRSEMNVSTLELGDSALYLCASSLGGTPNEQYFGPGTRLTVT.